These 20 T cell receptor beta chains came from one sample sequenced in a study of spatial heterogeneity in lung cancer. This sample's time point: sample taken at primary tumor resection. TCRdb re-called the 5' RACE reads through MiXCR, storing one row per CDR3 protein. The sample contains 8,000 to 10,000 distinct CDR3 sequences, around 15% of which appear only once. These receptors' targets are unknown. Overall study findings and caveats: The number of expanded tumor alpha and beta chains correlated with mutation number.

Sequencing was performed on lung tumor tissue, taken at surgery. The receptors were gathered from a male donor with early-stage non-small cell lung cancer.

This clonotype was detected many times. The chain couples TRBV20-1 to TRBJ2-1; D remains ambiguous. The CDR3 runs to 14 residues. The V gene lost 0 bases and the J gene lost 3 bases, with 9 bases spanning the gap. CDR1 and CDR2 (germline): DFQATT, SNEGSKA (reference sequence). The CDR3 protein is CSARDRTDYNEQFF. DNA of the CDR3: TGCAGTGCTAGAGATCGTACGGACTACAATGAGCAGTTCTTC.

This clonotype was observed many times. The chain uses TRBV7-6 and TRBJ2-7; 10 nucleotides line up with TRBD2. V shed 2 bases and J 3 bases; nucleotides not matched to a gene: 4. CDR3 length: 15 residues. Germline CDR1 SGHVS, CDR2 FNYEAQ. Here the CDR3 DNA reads TGTGCCAGCAGCTTAAATCCTAGCGGGAGCTACGAGCAGTACTTC. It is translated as CASSLNPSGSYEQYF.

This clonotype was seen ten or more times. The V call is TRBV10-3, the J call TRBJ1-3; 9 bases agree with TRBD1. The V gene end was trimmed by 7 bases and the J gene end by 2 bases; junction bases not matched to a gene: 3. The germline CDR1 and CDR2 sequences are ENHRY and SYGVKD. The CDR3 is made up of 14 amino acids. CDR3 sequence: CAITDRGAGNTIYF. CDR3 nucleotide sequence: TGTGCCATCACGGACAGGGGTGCTGGAAACACCATATATTTT.

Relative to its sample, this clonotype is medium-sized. The CDR3: CASSEEGPYEQYF. CDR3 bases: TGTGCCAGCAGTGAGGAGGGCCCCTACGAGCAGTACTTC. V usage is TRBV25-1 and J usage is TRBJ2-7; maybe TRBD2 (6 bases). Germline lookup yields CDR1 MGHDK and CDR2 SYGVNS. This CDR3 spans 13 amino acids. With 3 bases removed from V and 2 bases from J, the gap between germline ends came to 8 bases.

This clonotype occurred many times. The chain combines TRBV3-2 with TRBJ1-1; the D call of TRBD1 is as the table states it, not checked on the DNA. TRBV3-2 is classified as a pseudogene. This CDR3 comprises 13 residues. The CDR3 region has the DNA TGTGCCAGCAGCCAGGCCGGGACAGGGCGTGCTTTCTTT. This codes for CASSQAGTGRAFF.

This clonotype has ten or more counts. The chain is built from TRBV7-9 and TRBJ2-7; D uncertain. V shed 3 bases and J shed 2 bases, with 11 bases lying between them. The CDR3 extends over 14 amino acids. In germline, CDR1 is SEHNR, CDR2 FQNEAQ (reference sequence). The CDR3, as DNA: TGTGCCAGCAGCTTTTCCGCAGGAGCCTACGAGCAGTACTTC. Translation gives CASSFSAGAYEQYF.

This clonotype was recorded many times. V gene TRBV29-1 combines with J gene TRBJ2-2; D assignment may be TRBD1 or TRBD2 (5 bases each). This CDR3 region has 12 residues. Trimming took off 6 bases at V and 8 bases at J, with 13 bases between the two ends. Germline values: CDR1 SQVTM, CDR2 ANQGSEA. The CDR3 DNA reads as TGCAGCGTAGGGACGGGCTCGGGGGAGCTGTTTTTT. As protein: CSVGTGSGELFF.

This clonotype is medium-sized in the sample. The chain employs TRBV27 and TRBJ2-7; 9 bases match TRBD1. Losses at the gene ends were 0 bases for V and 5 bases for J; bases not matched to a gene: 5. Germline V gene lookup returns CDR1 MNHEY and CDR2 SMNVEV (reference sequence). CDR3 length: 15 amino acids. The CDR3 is CASSLSGTGRHEQYF. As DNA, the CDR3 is TGTGCCAGCAGTTTATCGGGGACAGGGAGGCACGAGCAGTACTTC.

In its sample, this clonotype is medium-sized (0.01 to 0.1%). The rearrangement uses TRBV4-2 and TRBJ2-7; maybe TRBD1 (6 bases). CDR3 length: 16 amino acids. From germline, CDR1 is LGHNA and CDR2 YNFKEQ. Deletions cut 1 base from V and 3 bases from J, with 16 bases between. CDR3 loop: CASSQGDTIPDYEQYF. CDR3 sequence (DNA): TGTGCCAGCAGCCAAGGGGACACAATCCCCGACTACGAGCAGTACTTC.

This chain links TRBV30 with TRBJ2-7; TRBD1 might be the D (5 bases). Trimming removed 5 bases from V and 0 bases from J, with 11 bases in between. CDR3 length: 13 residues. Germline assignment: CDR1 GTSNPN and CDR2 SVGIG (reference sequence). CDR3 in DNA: TGTGCCTGGGCAGACAGCAGCTCCTACGAGCAGTACTTC. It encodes CAWADSSSYEQYF.

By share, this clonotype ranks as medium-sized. The CDR3 loop is CSVEGQLGVGYGYTF. In nucleotides, the CDR3 is TGCAGCGTTGAAGGCCAGCTGGGGGTTGGGTATGGCTACACCTTC. This rearrangement joins TRBV29-1 to TRBJ1-2; the D gene is possibly TRBD1 (5 bases). The germline CDR1 and CDR2 sequences are SQVTM and ANQGSEA. The CDR3 runs to 15 residues. With 1 base removed from V and 5 bases from J, the gap between germline ends came to 17 bases.

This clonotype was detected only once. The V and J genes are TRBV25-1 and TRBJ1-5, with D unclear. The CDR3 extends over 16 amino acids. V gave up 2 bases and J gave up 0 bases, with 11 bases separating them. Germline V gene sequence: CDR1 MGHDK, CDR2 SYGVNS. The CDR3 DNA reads TGTGCCAGCAGTGAAGCGGCCGGGTATAGCAATCAGCCCCAGCATTTT. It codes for CASSEAAGYSNQPQHF.

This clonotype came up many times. The CDR3 spells CASSQPGQGYHEQYF. As DNA, the CDR3 is TGCGCCAGCAGCCAACCGGGACAGGGGTACCACGAGCAGTACTTC. The V call is TRBV4-1, the J call TRBJ2-7; 10 nucleotides agree with TRBD1. The CDR3 is 15 residues long. With 2 bases clipped from V and 5 bases from J, the junction kept 6 bases outside the gene matches. Germline CDR1 MGHRA, CDR2 YSYEKL.

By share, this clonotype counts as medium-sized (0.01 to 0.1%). DNA for the CDR3: TGTGCCAGCAGTTTAGCATCCGACAGTACCCTCCACTTT. This translates into CASSLASDSTLHF. The rearrangement uses TRBV12-3 or TRBV12-4 and TRBJ1-6; the D gene is possibly TRBD1 (5 bases). The CDR3 loop spans 13 amino acids. V was clipped by 0 bases and J by 14 bases, with 11 bases between them.

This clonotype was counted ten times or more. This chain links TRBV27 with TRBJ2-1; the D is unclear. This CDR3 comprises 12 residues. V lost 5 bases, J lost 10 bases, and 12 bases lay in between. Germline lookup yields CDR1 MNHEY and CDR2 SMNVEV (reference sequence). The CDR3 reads CASSRYYGEQFF. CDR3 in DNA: TGTGCCAGCAGTCGCTACTACGGGGAGCAGTTCTTC.

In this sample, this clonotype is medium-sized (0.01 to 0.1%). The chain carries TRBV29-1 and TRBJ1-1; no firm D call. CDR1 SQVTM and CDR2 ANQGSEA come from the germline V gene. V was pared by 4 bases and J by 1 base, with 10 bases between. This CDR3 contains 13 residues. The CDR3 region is CSVVGSPNTEAFF. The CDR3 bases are TGCAGCGTTGTTGGCAGCCCGAACACTGAAGCTTTCTTT.

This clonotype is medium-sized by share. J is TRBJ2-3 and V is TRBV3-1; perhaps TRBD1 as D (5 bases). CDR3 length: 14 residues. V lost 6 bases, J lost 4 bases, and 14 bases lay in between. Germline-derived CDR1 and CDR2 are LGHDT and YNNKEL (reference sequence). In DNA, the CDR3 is TGTGCCAGCAGGACAGAACCGACCTCAGATACGCAGTATTTT. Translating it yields CASRTEPTSDTQYF.

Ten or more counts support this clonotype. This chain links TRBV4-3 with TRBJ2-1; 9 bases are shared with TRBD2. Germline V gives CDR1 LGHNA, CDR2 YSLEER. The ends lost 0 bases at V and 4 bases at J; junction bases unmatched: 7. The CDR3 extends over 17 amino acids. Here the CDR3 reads CASSQDPSGRTYNEQFF. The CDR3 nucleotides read TGCGCCAGCAGCCAAGATCCCAGCGGGAGGACTTACAATGAGCAGTTCTTC.

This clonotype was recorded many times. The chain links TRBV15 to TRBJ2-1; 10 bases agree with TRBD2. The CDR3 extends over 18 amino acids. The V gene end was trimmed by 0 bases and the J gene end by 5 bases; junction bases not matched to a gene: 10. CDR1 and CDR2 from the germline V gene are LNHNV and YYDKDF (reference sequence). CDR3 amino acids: CATSRDSPRTSGNNEQFF. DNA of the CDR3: TGTGCCACCAGCAGAGATTCCCCCCGGACTAGCGGAAACAATGAGCAGTTCTTC.

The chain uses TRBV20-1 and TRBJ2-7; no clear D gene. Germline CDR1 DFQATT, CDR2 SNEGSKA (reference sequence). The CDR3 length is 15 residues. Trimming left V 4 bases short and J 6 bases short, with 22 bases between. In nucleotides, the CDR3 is TGCAGTGCTATCCAGGCCAACAGTGGGTCTGCCGAGCAGTACTTC. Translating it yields CSAIQANSGSAEQYF.